The present TCR beta chain was sequenced within a study of T cells after posttransplantation cyclophosphamide. Study outcomes and limitations: Donor CD8+ memory clones often dominated recipient blood repertoires at later times. Tissue-infiltrating T cells from skin or gut overlapped little with blood T cells. After PTCy, TRB diversity resembled that of CNI/methotrexate controls.

Cyclophosphamide on days +3 and +4 followed busulfan-fludarabine conditioning and a marrow graft. Sequencing was performed with immunoSEQ multiplex PCR; in TCRdb, only in-frame clones are kept and a portion is missing. The repertoire includes approximately 45,000 clones, roughly 88% of them detected once, and 2% to 2.5% sits in the top ten. Germline V gene sequence: CDR1 SNHLY, CDR2 FYNNEI. This CDR3 comprises 14 residues. Trimming took 3 bases from V and 4 from J, leaving 12 bases between them. Regarding this clone: Its antigen is still unknown.

This specimen consisted of PBMCs, obtained 55 to 70 days after allogeneic stem cell transplant with posttransplant cyclophosphamide. The V call is TRBV2, the J call TRBJ2-5; D perhaps matches TRBD1 (6 bases). The receptor was derived from a male patient aged 55-69 years who received an allogeneic stem cell transplant from a related donor and was CMV-positive. Part of the T cell pool may stem from the graft donor. CDR3 residues: CASSEVWGRETQYF. The DNA for the CDR3 is TGTGCCAGCAGTGAGGTGTGGGGGCGAGAGACCCAGTACTTC.